A selection of T cell receptor beta chains follows, all from one sample in a study of identical twins. TCRdb passed the 5' RACE reads through MiXCR, listing each CDR3 protein once. The sample has approximately 280,000 distinct CDR3 sequences; about 8% are singletons. This sample also belongs to another study, concerning yellow fever vaccine responses in identical twins.

Sequences were obtained from memory (CD45RO+) T cells sorted from blood. The source is a young woman in good health. Each CDR3 is given with its conserved first and last residue. A D gene is named only where the DNA matches it firmly. Rows give clone size only sometimes, using once, few, many, or a class for an expanded clone.

j_call clone_size d_call v_call cdr3_nt cdr3_aa
TRBJ2-7 - - TRBV14 TGTGCCAGCAGCCAACTCCTTAGTCAGGACAGGGAGGGCGAGCAGTACTTC CASSQLLSQDREGEQYF
TRBJ2-3 - - TRBV3-1 TGTGCCAGCAGCCAAAGAGTCCAGGATACGCAGTATTTT CASSQRVQDTQYF
TRBJ2-1 - TRBD2 TRBV11-2 TGTGCCAGCAGCTTAAGGGGGAATAGCGGGACCTCCTACAATGAGCAGTTCTTC CASSLRGNSGTSYNEQFF
TRBJ2-1 few TRBD2 TRBV15 TGTGCCACCAGCACTCCGGGACTAGCGGGAGTAGGCAATGAGCAGTTCTTC CATSTPGLAGVGNEQFF
TRBJ2-4 few TRBD1 TRBV20-1 TGCAGTGCACCTGCTCCGGGACAGGTAGCCAAAAACATTCAGTACTTC CSAPAPGQVAKNIQYF
TRBJ2-1 few TRBD2 TRBV4-2 TGTGCCAGCAGCCAGGACACCGCCCTTAGCGGGAGCGATGAGCAGTTCTTC CASSQDTALSGSDEQFF
TRBJ1-2 many TRBD1 TRBV12-3/TRBV12-4 TGTGCCAGCAGCTTACAGGGGGGTTTCTATGGCTACACCTTC CASSLQGGFYGYTF
TRBJ2-1 - TRBD1 TRBV28 TGTGCCAGCAGTTTAACTGGGGACAGGGTCAACTACAATGAGCAGTTCTTC CASSLTGDRVNYNEQFF
TRBJ2-2 few - TRBV2 TGTGCCAGCTACCTCGACGGCAACACCGGGGAGCTGTTTTTT CASYLDGNTGELFF
TRBJ2-5 many - TRBV5-5 TGTGCCAGCAGCCCCGGACGTCCTGAAGAGACCCAGTACTTC CASSPGRPEETQYF
TRBJ2-5 - TRBD1 TRBV20-1 TGCAGTGCATACGACAGGGTGGAGACCCAGTACTTC CSAYDRVETQYF
TRBJ2-3 - - TRBV20-1 TGCAGTGCTAGAGTGCCGGGGGATACGCAGTATTTT CSARVPGDTQYF
TRBJ2-1 many - TRBV29-1 TGCAGCGTTGTACGACAGTACAATGAGCAGTTCTTC CSVVRQYNEQFF
TRBJ1-4 many - TRBV29-1 TGCAGCGTCGCTAAGGGGATAGGTGAAAAACTGTTTTTT CSVAKGIGEKLFF
TRBJ1-2 - TRBD1 TRBV15 TGTGCCACCAGCAGAAAGGACAGGGGGCCAGATGGCTACACCTTC CATSRKDRGPDGYTF
TRBJ1-5 many - TRBV12-3/TRBV12-4 TGTGCCAGCAGTTTAAGAGGGGCCTTCAATCAGCCCCAGCATTTT CASSLRGAFNQPQHF
TRBJ2-1 few - TRBV2 TGTGCCACCCCCGAAGGGGGACGTAAAGATAATGAGCAGTTCTTC CATPEGGRKDNEQFF
TRBJ2-2 - TRBD2 TRBV3-1 TGTGCCAGCAGCCAAGGCGGGGGGATCGGGGAGCTGTTTTTT CASSQGGGIGELFF
TRBJ2-3 many - TRBV12-3/TRBV12-4 TGTGCCAGCAGCTCGGACAGTTATACGCAGTATTTT CASSSDSYTQYF
TRBJ2-6 many - TRBV5-1 TGCGCCAGCACTTTAACTGGGTCCCCCTCTGGGGCCAACGTCCTGACTTTC CASTLTGSPSGANVLTF
TRBJ2-4 few TRBD1 TRBV5-4 TGTGCCAGCAGCCACAGGGGGCCAGACAAAAACATTCAGTACTTC CASSHRGPDKNIQYF
TRBJ1-2 few - TRBV29-1 TGCAGCGTTGAGCAGGGTAGCTATGGCTACACCTTC CSVEQGSYGYTF
TRBJ2-7 few TRBD2 TRBV15 TGTGCCACCAGCCCGCTAGCGGAATACGAGCAGTACTTC CATSPLAEYEQYF
TRBJ2-3 - TRBD1 TRBV27 TGTGCCAGCAGTCCGTTGGACAGGGTTATGGATACGCAGTATTTT CASSPLDRVMDTQYF
TRBJ1-2 - TRBD1 TRBV20-1 TGCAGTGCTAGCCCGCCGGCACGCGACAGGGGGAACTATGGCTACACCTTC CSASPPARDRGNYGYTF
TRBJ2-1 - - TRBV9 TGTGCCAGCGGGTCCTCCTACAATGAGCAGTTCTTC CASGSSYNEQFF
TRBJ1-2 - - TRBV5-1 TGCGCCAGCAGCTCCCCGGACATGACTTCCGACTACACCTTC CASSSPDMTSDYTF
TRBJ2-1 - - TRBV20-1 TGCAGTGCTAGAGGACCGGTCTTCAATGAGCAGTTCTTC CSARGPVFNEQFF
TRBJ2-1 few - TRBV27 TGTGCCAGCAGTTTATCACGAAGTCATGAGCAGTTCTTC CASSLSRSHEQFF
TRBJ2-5 - - TRBV20-1 TGCAGTGCTAGAGATGAGGGTTATGGAGAGACCCAGTACTTC CSARDEGYGETQYF
TRBJ1-5 - TRBD1 TRBV12-3/TRBV12-4 TGTGCCAGCAGCTGGACCGGGACAGGGCGGAATCAGCCCCAGCATTTT CASSWTGTGRNQPQHF
TRBJ2-1 few TRBD2 TRBV6-1 TGTGCCAGCAGTGAAGGGACTAGCGGGGGGGTTAATGAGCAGTTCTTC CASSEGTSGGVNEQFF
TRBJ2-2 - - TRBV20-1 TGCAGTGCTAGAGAGGAACTGGATAACACCGGGGAGCTGTTTTTT CSAREELDNTGELFF
TRBJ2-3 many TRBD1 TRBV12-3/TRBV12-4 TGTGCCACCCAATCAGGGACAGGGGTAGATACGCAGTATTTT CATQSGTGVDTQYF
TRBJ2-1 - TRBD2 TRBV4-2 TGTGCCAGCAGTATTAGCGGGAGGGCCTCCTACAATGAGCAGTTCTTC CASSISGRASYNEQFF
TRBJ2-7 many TRBD2 TRBV29-1 TGCAGCGTTGAAAAGAATCTAGCGGGGGACCGCTACGAGCAGTACTTC CSVEKNLAGDRYEQYF
TRBJ1-2 - - TRBV27 TGTGCCAGCAAGTCAGGGGTTGTCGAAGGCTACACCTTC CASKSGVVEGYTF
TRBJ1-4 - - TRBV12-3/TRBV12-4 TGTGCCAGCAGTTTTGGTAGCGCAACTAATGAAAAACTGTTTTTT CASSFGSATNEKLFF
TRBJ2-1 - TRBD2 TRBV5-1 TGCGCCAGCAGCGCGGTCGTGACTAGCGGGGCGTACAATGAGCAGTTCTTC CASSAVVTSGAYNEQFF
TRBJ2-3 - - TRBV18 TGTGCCAGCTCACCACCGCAAAGCTCCCATACGCAGTATTTT CASSPPQSSHTQYF
TRBJ2-5 few - TRBV11-2 TGTGCCAGCAGCCCCGATGGCTTGGGGGCCCAGTACTTC CASSPDGLGAQYF
TRBJ2-2 many - TRBV10-3 TGTGCCATCAGTTCGGAGGGCTCCGGGGAGCTGTTTTTT CAISSEGSGELFF
TRBJ2-1 many - TRBV4-1 TGCGCCAGCAGCCAAGGGGGTAGCATCTATGAGCAGTTCTTC CASSQGGSIYEQFF
TRBJ2-1 many TRBD2 TRBV24-1 TGTGCCACCAGTACGACTAGCGGGATCTACAATGAGCAGTTCTTC CATSTTSGIYNEQFF